The next 24 T cell receptor beta chains were all read from a single sample in a study of T-cell reconstitution after alpha-beta-depleted transplantation in children (TCRdb year 2016). To prepare the library, PCR was applied. The sequencer was an Illumina HiSeq 2500. To normalize quantification of the TCRbeta repertoire, the TCR libraries were built with molecular barcoding that relied on unique molecular identifiers. TCRdb reran the public reads through fastp at Q25 and MiXCR, keeping productive beta chains. Every entry covers one CDR3 protein and lists the most common genes and DNA from its rows. This sample comprises about 610,000 distinct CDR3 sequences, 10% to 13% of them detected only once. The ten largest clones capture 4% to 5% of the sample. Sequenced here: PBMCs from the stem cell graft donor, sampled from the stem cell graft. All receptors come from a human donor who donated a stem cell graft to a child with acute myeloid leukemia.

V usage is TRBV20-1 and J usage is TRBJ2-1; 7 nucleotides line up with TRBD2. V was clipped by 3 bases and J by 4 bases; unmatched bases: 15. Germline CDR1 reads DFQATT; CDR2 reads SNEGSKA (reference sequence). The CDR3 extends over 17 amino acids. DNA of the CDR3: TGCAGTGCTAGGGTCTCGGGGGGAACGATGGGGTACAATGAGCAGTTCTTC. The encoded protein is CSARVSGGTMGYNEQFF.

This clonotype was seen a few times. The chain has TRBV5-5 and TRBJ2-1; tentatively, D is TRBD1 or TRBD2 (5 bases each). CDR3 size: 13 residues. V lost 2 bases to trimming and J lost 6 bases, with 9 bases between them. The V gene's germline CDR1 is SGHKS and CDR2 YYEKEE (reference sequence). The CDR3 sequence is CASSFPGRNEQFF. The DNA for the CDR3 is TGTGCCAGCAGCTTCCCGGGACGCAATGAGCAGTTCTTC. Variable domain in full (rest from reference TRBV5-5 and TRBJ2-1): DAGVTQSPTHLIKTRGQQVTLRCSPISGHKSVSWYQQVLGQGPQFIFQYYEKEERGRGNFPDRFSARQFPNYSSELNVNALLLGDSALYLCASSFPGRNEQFFGPGTRLTVL.

This clonotype was counted only a few times. V is TRBV10-3 and J is TRBJ2-1; TRBD2 matches at 9 bases. The trim removed 6 bases at V and 7 bases at J, leaving 13 bases unmatched. Germline V lookup: CDR1 ENHRY, CDR2 SYGVKD. The CDR3 has 16 residues. This CDR3 is CAISPAGLAGLNEQFF. The CDR3 nucleotides are TGTGCCATCAGCCCAGCGGGCCTAGCGGGGCTAAATGAGCAGTTCTTC.

There are a few counts of this clonotype. The chain recombines TRBV7-2 with TRBJ2-1; D is possibly TRBD1 (6 bases). V gave up 5 bases and J gave up 4 bases, with 15 bases separating them. The CDR3 has 15 residues. Germline CDR1 is SGHTA and CDR2 is FQGNSA. CDR3 in DNA: TGTGCCAGCAGCCAAGGTACAGGGCCTTACAATGAGCAGTTCTTC. It encodes CASSQGTGPYNEQFF.

This sequence joins TRBV27 and TRBJ2-5; D unresolved. Germline CDR1 and CDR2: MNHEY and SMNVEV (reference sequence). The CDR3 length is 14 residues. V was shortened by 2 bases and J by 5 bases, with 12 bases between the two germline ends. CDR3 bases: TGTGCCAGCAGTTTAATCGGGCCCGGGGAGACCCAGTACTTC. This codes for CASSLIGPGETQYF.

This clonotype was recorded at least ten times. The gene calls are TRBV7-2 and TRBJ1-4, with TRBD1 matching over 7 bases. This CDR3 has 15 amino acids. Unmatched junction bases numbered 3, after V lost 1 base and J lost 4 bases. Germline CDR1 and CDR2: SGHTA and FQGNSA. CDR3 amino acids: CASSLVGTVNEKLFF. The CDR3 DNA is TGTGCCAGCAGCTTAGTAGGGACAGTTAATGAAAAACTGTTTTTT.

The chain recombines TRBV30 with TRBJ2-3, with D possibly matching TRBD2 (6 bases). Germline CDR1 and CDR2: GTSNPN and SVGIG (reference sequence). CDR3 length: 12 residues. Trimming took 5 bases from V and 4 from J, leaving 10 bases between them. Written as DNA, the CDR3 is TGTGCCTGGGGGAGGCAAGCAGATACGCAGTATTTT. This encodes CAWGRQADTQYF.

The V call is TRBV14, the J call TRBJ1-4; the D is unclear. Germline V gene lookup returns CDR1 SGHDN and CDR2 FVKESK. The V and J ends lost 2 bases and 4 bases respectively, with 14 bases between them. The CDR3 length is 16 residues. The CDR3 sequence is CASSQKRPGLNEKLFF. DNA of the CDR3: TGTGCCAGCAGCCAAAAGCGACCAGGACTTAATGAAAAACTGTTTTTT.

This clonotype has ten or more counts. This chain joins TRBV15 and TRBJ2-1, with TRBD2 matching 8 bases. Germline V gene lookup returns CDR1 LNHNV and CDR2 YYDKDF (reference sequence). The CDR3 runs 13 residues. The J segment lost 7 bases and the V segment lost 11 bases, leaving 10 bases of the junction unmatched. This CDR3 is CAPRGGTKNEQFF. In DNA, the CDR3 is TGTGCCCCACGGGGGGGAACAAAGAATGAGCAGTTCTTC.

The sample holds a few counts of this clonotype. The chain is built from TRBV7-2 and TRBJ2-3; the match to TRBD2 covers 12 bases. V was pared by 4 bases and J by 1 base, with 3 bases of the junction left unmatched. The CDR3 has 16 residues. Germline loops: CDR1 SGHTA, CDR2 FQGNSA. The CDR3 sequence: CASSSGLAGRTDTQYF. In nucleotides, the CDR3 is TGTGCCAGCAGCTCCGGACTAGCGGGACGCACAGATACGCAGTATTTT. Full variable domain (outside the CDR3, taken from reference TRBV7-2 and TRBJ2-3): GAGVSQSPSNKVTEKGKDVELRCDPISGHTALYWYRQSLGQGLEFLIYFQGNSAPDKSGLPSDRFSAERTGGSVSTLTIQRTQQEDSAVYLCASSSGLAGRTDTQYFGPGTRLTVL.

This clonotype was found a few times. The chain recombines TRBV29-1 with TRBJ2-3; TRBD2 agrees at 13 bases. CDR3 size: 15 residues. With V trimmed by 5 bases and J by 5 bases, 7 bases remained unmatched. Germline CDR1 reads SQVTM; CDR2 reads ANQGSEA. The CDR3: CSVPGTSGMLDTQYF. The CDR3, as DNA: TGCAGCGTTCCCGGGACTAGCGGGATGTTAGATACGCAGTATTTT.

Only one count was recorded for this clonotype. The chain recombines TRBV20-1 with TRBJ1-1; TRBD1 aligns across 8 bases. Germline V lookup: CDR1 DFQATT, CDR2 SNEGSKA (reference sequence). The length of the CDR3 is 13 residues. J was trimmed by 2 bases and V by 6 bases; bases with no gene match: 5. CDR3 in DNA: TGCAGTGCCGCCAGGGGGCCTAACACTGAAGCTTTCTTT. Its translation is CSAARGPNTEAFF.

This sequence joins TRBV7-3 and TRBJ1-4; 8 bases line up with TRBD1. The V gene's germline CDR1 is SGHTA and CDR2 FQGTGA. Trimming cost V 2 bases and J 5 bases; bases outside gene matches: 10. CDR3 length: 17 residues. The chain's CDR3 is CASSLWGQAVENEKLFF. CDR3 DNA sequence: TGTGCCAGCAGCTTATGGGGACAGGCCGTAGAAAATGAAAAACTGTTTTTT.

This clonotype was detected many times. The chain recombines TRBV20-1 with TRBJ2-1, with 10 nucleotides matching TRBD2. J lost 6 bases, V lost 6 bases, and 8 bases had no gene match. The CDR3 contains 14 residues. The germline V gene has CDR1 DFQATT and CDR2 SNEGSKA (reference sequence). The CDR3 region has the DNA TGCAGTGCCCGCGGGCTAGCGGGAGTCAATGAGCAGTTCTTC. This translates into CSARGLAGVNEQFF.

V is TRBV20-1 and J is TRBJ2-7, with TRBD1 identical over 8 bases. Germline loops: CDR1 DFQATT, CDR2 SNEGSKA (reference sequence). This CDR3 region has 13 residues. As DNA, the CDR3 is TGCAGCGCAGGACAGGGATCATCCTACGAGCAGTACTTC. It translates to CSAGQGSSYEQYF.

In this sample, this clonotype turned up many times. The chain has TRBV7-2 and TRBJ2-7, with D hard to call. The germline V gene encodes CDR1 SGHTA and CDR2 FQGNSA. The CDR3 has 12 amino acids. V lost 2 bases to trimming and J lost 7 bases, with 9 bases between them. DNA for the CDR3: TGTGCCAGCAGCTTAATAGGGCGGGAGCAGTACTTC. It encodes CASSLIGREQYF.

In this sample, this clonotype turned up many times. This chain connects TRBV29-1 to TRBJ2-7; 7 bases fit TRBD2. Trimming cost V 5 bases and J 3 bases; bases outside gene matches: 10. The CDR3 extends over 14 amino acids. CDR1 and CDR2 from the germline V gene are SQVTM and ANQGSEA. Here the CDR3 reads CSVIMAGAIYEQYF. CDR3 coding DNA: TGCAGCGTTATAATGGCGGGAGCCATCTACGAGCAGTACTTC.

This clonotype appeared many times. The V and J genes are TRBV29-1 and TRBJ2-7; 9 positions match TRBD1. The junction had 8 bases not matched to a gene; V was cut back by 6 bases and J by 5 bases. Germline V gene sequence: CDR1 SQVTM, CDR2 ANQGSEA. The CDR3 runs 13 residues. The CDR3 sequence is CSVIQGAANEQYF. The CDR3 nucleotides are TGCAGCGTGATACAGGGGGCTGCGAACGAGCAGTACTTC.

The CDR3 DNA is TGTGCCAGCAGGGGGCTGGCTATGAGGGCCTCCGGGGAGCTGTTTTTT. Its translation: CASRGLAMRASGELFF. The J gene is TRBJ2-2, the V gene TRBV12-3 or TRBV12-4; D may match TRBD1 or TRBD2 (5 bases each). Trimming took 6 bases from V and 6 from J, leaving 20 bases between them. The CDR3 is 16 residues long.

Worth noting for this clonotype: No conserved phenylalanine or tryptophan ends this CDR3, so it is likely a read error. This chain links TRBV6-2 or TRBV6-3 with TRBJ2-5; 7 bases fit TRBD2. CDR1 and CDR2 from the germline V gene are MNHEY and SVGEGT. This CDR3 region has 14 residues. V shed 6 bases, J shed 8 bases, and the junction held 12 bases outside the gene matches. The CDR3, as DNA: TGTGCCAGCAGCTCCCGGGGAGCGGGAAACACCCAGTACTAC. Residues: CASSSRGAGNTQYY.

This chain uses TRBV18 with TRBJ2-7; no reliable D call. V shed 5 bases and J shed 5 bases, with 13 bases lying between them. The CDR3 is 13 amino acids. The germline gives CDR1 KGHSH, CDR2 LQKENI. The CDR3 sequence: CASSTTLGNEQYF. CDR3 bases: TGTGCCAGCTCAACTACTTTAGGCAACGAGCAGTACTTC.

The rearrangement links TRBV12-3 or TRBV12-4 to TRBJ2-7; TRBD1 aligns across 9 bases. This CDR3 contains 12 residues. Trimming took 6 bases from V and 7 from J; bases not matched to a gene: 4. CDR3 loop: CASSVGQGEQYF. CDR3 nucleotide sequence: TGTGCCAGCAGCGTAGGACAGGGGGAGCAGTACTTC.

This clonotype was seen many times. Sequence at one end of the junction differs from germline and may be a read error. The chain recombines TRBV7-7 with TRBJ2-7, with 7 nucleotides matching TRBD2. Per germline, CDR1 SSHAT and CDR2 FNYEAQ (reference sequence). The CDR3 has 14 residues. CDR3 sequence reads: CASSLSGVSYEQYF. CDR3 nucleotides: TGTGCTAGCAGCTTGAGCGGGGTGTCCTACGAGCAGTACTTC.

This clonotype was observed a few times. The chain carries TRBV6-5 and TRBJ2-5, with TRBD2 matching 7 bases. Germline V gene sequence: CDR1 MNHEY, CDR2 SVGAGI. J lost 5 bases, V lost 2 bases, and 2 bases had no gene match. The CDR3 has 13 residues. CDR3 amino acids: CASSYGGSETQYF. CDR3 bases: TGTGCCAGCAGTTACGGCGGGAGTGAGACCCAGTACTTC.